One and the same sample provided the 12 T cell receptor beta chains below, sequenced in a study of T-cell reconstitution after alpha-beta-depleted transplantation in children. Unique molecular identifiers were used in preparing the TCRbeta library. TCRdb independently ran MiXCR on the PCR reads; one entry per CDR3 protein. This sample carries tens of thousands of distinct CDR3 sequences, roughly 10% of them seen once, and the ten largest clones take over 20%. Source: PBMCs from the stem cell graft donor, taken from the stem cell graft. The receptors come from a human donor who donated a stem cell graft to a child with chronic granulomatous disease.

This clonotype showed up many times. V usage is TRBV5-1 and J usage is TRBJ1-5, with 11 bases lining up with TRBD1. The CDR3 loop spans 15 amino acids. Germline CDR1 reads SGHRS; CDR2 reads YFSETQ. The V gene end was trimmed by 3 bases and the J gene end by 4 bases; junction bases not matched to a gene: 3. CDR3 in DNA: TGCGCCAGCAGCTGGACAGGGGGCAGGAATCAGCCCCAGCATTTT. Amino acids: CASSWTGGRNQPQHF.

This clonotype came up many times. V gene TRBV9 combines with J gene TRBJ2-5; TRBD2 agrees at 13 bases. V dropped 2 bases and J dropped 2; count of bases not matched to a gene: 3. CDR1 SGDLS and CDR2 YYNGEE come from the germline V gene. There are 16 residues in the CDR3. CDR3 sequence: CASSVGLAGKQETQYF. The CDR3 DNA reads TGTGCCAGCAGCGTGGGACTAGCGGGGAAACAAGAGACCCAGTACTTC.

As for this clonotype: One end of the junction fails to match germline, which may point to a read error. The chain links TRBV3-1 to TRBJ2-3, with 13 positions matching TRBD2. The CDR3 has 18 residues. CDR1 is LGHDT and CDR2 is YNNKEL in the germline V gene (reference sequence). The CDR3 protein is CTSCPALAGGPTSDTQYF. In nucleotides, the CDR3 is TGTACCAGCTGCCCTGCACTAGCGGGAGGGCCAACGTCAGATACGCAGTATTTT.

This clonotype was seen repeatedly, ten times or more. The chain carries TRBV11-1 and TRBJ2-1; D tentatively fits TRBD1 or TRBD2 (6 bases each). The CDR3 is 17 amino acids. Germline loops: CDR1 SGHAT, CDR2 FQDESV (reference sequence). The V end lost 5 bases, the J end lost 0 bases, and 17 bases lay between the germline ends. In DNA, the CDR3 is TGTGCCAGCAGCCCACGAACGGGGGCTTTCTCCTACAATGAGCAGTTCTTC. Translation gives CASSPRTGAFSYNEQFF.

This clonotype was seen repeatedly, ten times or more. This chain links TRBV20-1 with TRBJ2-5; 11 positions agree with TRBD2. The trim removed 4 bases at V and 1 base at J, leaving 11 bases unmatched. The germline V gene encodes CDR1 DFQATT and CDR2 SNEGSKA (reference sequence). The CDR3 sequence is 17 residues long. CDR3 DNA sequence: TGCAGTGCTACACTATCCGGGACTAGCGGCATCCAAGAGACCCAGTACTTC. Encoded protein: CSATLSGTSGIQETQYF.

This clonotype was seen at least ten times. The chain links TRBV25-1 to TRBJ2-3; the D gene is possibly TRBD2 (5 bases). This CDR3 is 15 amino acids long. Germline values: CDR1 MGHDK, CDR2 SYGVNS. V lost 7 bases to trimming and J lost 7 bases, with 21 bases between them. The DNA for the CDR3 is TGTGCCAGCATAGGTGACGGGGTGGGTTGGAATACGCAGTATTTT. Protein sequence: CASIGDGVGWNTQYF.

This clonotype was seen repeatedly, ten times or more. V is TRBV18 and J is TRBJ1-1; D is unclear. This CDR3 has 13 residues. Per the germline V gene, CDR1 is KGHSH and CDR2 is LQKENI. V lost 1 base, J lost 8 bases, and 11 bases lay in between. The CDR3 coding sequence is TGTGCCAGCTCACCACGGCAGGCGCGGGAAGCTTTCTTT. Its translation is CASSPRQAREAFF.

In its sample, this clonotype was seen many times. V usage is TRBV5-1 and J usage is TRBJ2-2; tentatively, D is TRBD1 or TRBD2 (5 bases each). Germline loops: CDR1 SGHRS, CDR2 YFSETQ. CDR3 length: 16 amino acids. The ends were cut back, 0 bases at V and 4 bases at J, with 13 bases in the middle. CDR3 coding DNA: TGCGCCAGCAGCTTGGTTTCCGGGACCGGCACCGGGGAGCTGTTTTTT. Translating gives CASSLVSGTGTGELFF.

Turning to this clonotype: Just one base apart from a much larger clone, this may be a read error. The chain links TRBV6-1 to TRBJ2-6; 11 nucleotides agree with TRBD1. This CDR3 comprises 19 residues. CDR1 and CDR2 (germline): MNHNS, SASEGT. The CDR3 loop reads CASSPWDRGIALGANGLTF. The CDR3 bases are TGTGCCAGCAGTCCATGGGACAGGGGGATAGCTCTTGGGGCCAACGGCCTGACTTTC.

This clonotype came up many times. The V call is TRBV20-1, the J call TRBJ1-3; no firm D call. The CDR3 spans 15 residues. Trimming shortened V by 1 base and J by 0 bases, and 10 bases separated the two germline ends. Per germline, CDR1 DFQATT and CDR2 SNEGSKA (reference sequence). The CDR3 here is CSARVASSSGNTIYF. The CDR3 DNA sequence: TGCAGTGCTAGAGTGGCGTCGAGCTCTGGAAACACCATATATTTT.

This clonotype was detected many times. The chain uses TRBV11-2 and TRBJ2-1; D assignment may be TRBD1 or TRBD2 (7 bases each). Germline CDR1 and CDR2: SGHAT and FQNNGV. V dropped 0 bases and J dropped 16 bases, with 13 bases sitting between them. This CDR3 spans 12 amino acids. The CDR3 sequence is CASSLEGGGGFF. The CDR3 DNA reads TGTGCCAGCAGCTTAGAAGGGGGCGGGGGATTCTTC.

At least ten counts were recorded for this clonotype. The chain joins TRBV5-6 to TRBJ2-1; D not resolved. The CDR3 loop spans 12 amino acids. V was clipped by 1 base and J by 7 bases, with 6 bases between them. Germline-derived CDR1 and CDR2 are SGHDT and YYEEEE. CDR3 loop: CASSLFGNEQFF. Written as DNA, the CDR3 is TGTGCCAGCAGCTTGTTCGGGAATGAGCAGTTCTTC.